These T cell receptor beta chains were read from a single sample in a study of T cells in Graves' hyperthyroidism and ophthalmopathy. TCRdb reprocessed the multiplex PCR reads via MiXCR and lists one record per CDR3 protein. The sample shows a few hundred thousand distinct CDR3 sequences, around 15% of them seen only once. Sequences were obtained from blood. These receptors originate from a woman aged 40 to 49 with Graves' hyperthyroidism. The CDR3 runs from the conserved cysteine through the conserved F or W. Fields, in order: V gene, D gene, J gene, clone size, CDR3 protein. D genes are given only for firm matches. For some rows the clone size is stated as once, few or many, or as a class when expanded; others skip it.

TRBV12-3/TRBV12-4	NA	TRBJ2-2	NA	CASSTGTHPRTGELFF
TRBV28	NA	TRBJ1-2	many	CASTGAFGYTF
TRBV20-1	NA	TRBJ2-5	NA	CSASGGGRGETQYF
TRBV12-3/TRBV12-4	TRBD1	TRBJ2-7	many	CASSSDRYYEQYF
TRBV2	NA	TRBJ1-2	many	CASSGSAGFKGYTF
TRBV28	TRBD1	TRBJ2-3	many	CASSLTGLTDTQYF
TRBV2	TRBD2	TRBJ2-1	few	CASSEWSSGRKTYNEQFF
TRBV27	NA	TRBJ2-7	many	CASSSYLIPHEQYF
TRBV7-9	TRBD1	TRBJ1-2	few	CASGTGAHGYTF
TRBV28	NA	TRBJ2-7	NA	CASHSDSYEQYF
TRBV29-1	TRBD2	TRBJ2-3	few	CSLTSGKGDTQYF
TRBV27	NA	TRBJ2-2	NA	CASRETEGTGELFF
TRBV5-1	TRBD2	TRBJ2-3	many	CASSLAAGGTDTQYF
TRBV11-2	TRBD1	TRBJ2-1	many	CASSLTGDFYNEQFF
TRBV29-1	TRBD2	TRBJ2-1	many	CSVETSGTTDEQFF
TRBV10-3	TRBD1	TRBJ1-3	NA	CATSKPLSGTGSGNTIYF
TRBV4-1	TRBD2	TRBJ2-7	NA	CASSQGHGLAGEEQYF
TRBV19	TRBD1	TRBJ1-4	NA	CASSMTNRGPLKLFF
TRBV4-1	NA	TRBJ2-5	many	CASSFVQGYRKETQYF
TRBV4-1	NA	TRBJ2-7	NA	CASSQGEGTRYEQYF
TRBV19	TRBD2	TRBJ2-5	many	CASSKAGVRETQYF
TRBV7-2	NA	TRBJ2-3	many	CASSLLDGDVTDTQYF
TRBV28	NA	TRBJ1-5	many	CASSATLFAPQHF
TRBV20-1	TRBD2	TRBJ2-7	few	CSARKAGEEQYF
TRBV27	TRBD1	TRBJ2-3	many	CASSLRQGFSTDTQYF
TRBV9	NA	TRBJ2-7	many	CASSPRTNGHEQYF
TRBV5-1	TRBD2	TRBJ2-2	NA	CASSLSGRETGELFF
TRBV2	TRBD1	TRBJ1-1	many	CASSIPGQYTEAFF
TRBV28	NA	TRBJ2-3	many	CASSTTAGDTQYF
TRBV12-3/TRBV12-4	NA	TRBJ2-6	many	CASSLGGRTSGANVLTF
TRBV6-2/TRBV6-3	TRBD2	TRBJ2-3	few	CASSYLPGLATDTQYF
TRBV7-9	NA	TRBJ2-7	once	CASSLAGGSLEQYF
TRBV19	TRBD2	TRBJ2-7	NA	CASSTSGRAYDKQYF
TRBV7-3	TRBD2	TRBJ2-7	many	CASLAGVSYEQYF
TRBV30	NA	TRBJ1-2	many	CAWTPMGTRGYTF
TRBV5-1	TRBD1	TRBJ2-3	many	CASSPGQGSSDTQYF
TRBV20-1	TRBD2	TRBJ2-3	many	CSARAGLAGGLVDTQYF
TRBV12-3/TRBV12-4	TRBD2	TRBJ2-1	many	CASSLDLAGSYNEQFF
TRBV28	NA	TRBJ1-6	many	CASSDPFGTYSPLHF
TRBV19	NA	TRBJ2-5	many	CASSPRDELETQYF
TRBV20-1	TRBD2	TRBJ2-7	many	CSATGLAGNPYEQYF
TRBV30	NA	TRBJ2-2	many	CAWSVLAPTGELFF
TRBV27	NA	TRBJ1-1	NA	CASNLSGLNTEAFF
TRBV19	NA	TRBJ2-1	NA	CASSRQRNEQFF
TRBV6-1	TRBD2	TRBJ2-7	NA	CASKEGAGASYEQYF
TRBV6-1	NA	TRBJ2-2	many	CASSELRVSGELFF
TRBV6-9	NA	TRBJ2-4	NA	CAIRTAAKNIQYF